Sequencing of this T cell receptor beta chain was carried out in a study of early T cells in non-severe SARS-CoV-2 infection. Overall study results and limits: Sequences matched to VDJdb favored anti-spike CD8 responses, while private and CD4 specificities were missed.

Unique molecular identifiers were attached to individual cDNA molecules. TCRdb called the 5' RACE reads again in MiXCR, with one record for every CDR3 protein. The data hold approximately 52,000 distinct CDR3 sequences, with more than 12% observed a single time. In this sample, this clonotype turned up a few times. Its antigen is undetermined. Germline CDR1 and CDR2: DFQATT and SNEGSKA (reference sequence). V lost 6 bases and J lost 2, with 18 bases in between. The CDR3 length is 15 residues. The V and J genes are TRBV20-1 and TRBJ2-3; maybe TRBD1 (6 bases). This clonotype was obtained from an adult who was a healthcare worker with PCR-confirmed SARS-CoV-2 infection or an uninfected control (not recorded which). Sequenced here: whole blood, sampled at baseline. The CDR3 sequence is CSARTALLLTDTQYF. CDR3 in DNA: TGCAGTGCCAGGACAGCTCTCCTCCTCACAGATACGCAGTATTTT.